These T cell receptor beta chains were read from a single sample in a study of T cell responses to AZD1222 COVID-19 vaccine. Some clones are missing from TCRdb's copy, which holds only in-frame ones; the method was immunoSEQ multiplex PCR. The data hold 100,000 or so clones, with under 95% observed a single time. The sequenced sample was peripheral blood, obtained 28 days after the second AZD1222 dose. The source of these receptors is an adult who received the AZD1222 COVID-19 vaccine. Each CDR3 is given with its conserved first and last residue. A D gene is named only where the DNA matches it firmly. Size values are once, few and many counts, or a class for expanded clones, and some rows have none.

v_call	clone_size	d_call	j_call	cdr3_aa	cdr3_nt
TRBV28	NA	NA	TRBJ2-7	CASRTLFLEQYF	TGTGCCAGCAGGACACTATTTTTAGAGCAGTACTTC
TRBV6-6	once	TRBD1	TRBJ1-2	CASSRQGAEGYTF	TGTGCCAGCAGTCGACAGGGGGCGGAGGGCTACACCTTC
TRBV6-4	once	TRBD2	TRBJ2-3	CASSKTSGRADTQYF	TGTGCCAGCAGCAAAACTAGCGGGAGAGCAGATACGCAGTATTTT
TRBV7-6	NA	NA	TRBJ1-4	CASSARENEKLFF	TGTGCCAGCAGCGCGAGGGAAAATGAAAAACTGTTTTTT
TRBV25-1	NA	TRBD1	TRBJ1-1	CASSRLTGRGAFF	TGTGCCAGCAGTAGGCTGACAGGGCGGGGAGCTTTCTTT
TRBV5-1	once	NA	TRBJ2-2	CASSLMPAGANTGELFF	TGCGCCAGCAGCTTGATGCCAGCGGGCGCGAACACCGGGGAGCTGTTTTTT
TRBV15	NA	TRBD1	TRBJ2-7	CATSRDRWDRGYEQYF	TGTGCCACCAGCAGAGATCGGTGGGACAGGGGCTACGAGCAGTACTTC
TRBV5-4	NA	NA	TRBJ1-4	CASSFGGNEKLFF	TGTGCCAGCAGCTTTGGAGGAAATGAAAAACTGTTTTTT
TRBV5-1	NA	NA	TRBJ2-2	CASSLEYETGELFF	TGCGCCAGCAGCTTGGAGTATGAGACCGGGGAGCTGTTTTTT
TRBV28	NA	NA	TRBJ1-2	CASSRGQGHYGYTF	TGTGCCAGCAGCCGTGGTCAGGGGCACTATGGCTACACCTTC
TRBV12-3/TRBV12-4	NA	NA	TRBJ2-5	CASSPTGKQTQYF	TGTGCCAGCAGTCCAACAGGGAAACAGACCCAGTACTTC
TRBV5-1	NA	TRBD1	TRBJ2-5	CASSLGQGMVETQYF	TGCGCCAGCAGCCTGGGACAGGGGATGGTGGAGACCCAGTACTTC
TRBV5-4	NA	NA	TRBJ1-2	CASSWIGQPRHF	TGTGCCAGCAGTTGGATTGGACAGCCTCGGCACTTC
TRBV18	NA	NA	TRBJ1-1	CASSPQGRGGTEAFF	TGTGCCAGCTCACCCCAAGGGCGCGGTGGCACTGAAGCTTTCTTT
TRBV3-1/TRBV3-2	NA	NA	TRBJ2-1	CASSQGPLTIFF	TGTGCCAGCAGCCAGGGTCCACTAACAATTTTCTTC
TRBV5-1	NA	NA	TRBJ1-2	CASSFSGPTGTYGYTF	TGCGCCAGCAGCTTTTCAGGACCTACCGGAACCTATGGCTACACCTTC
TRBV7-9	NA	TRBD1	TRBJ1-1	CASSSGTAPVINTEAFF	TGTGCCAGCAGCTCAGGGACAGCCCCAGTCATTAACACTGAAGCTTTCTTT
TRBV6-1	NA	NA	TRBJ2-7	CASSEDPRSYEQYF	TGTGCCAGCAGTGAAGACCCCCGTTCCTACGAGCAGTACTTC
TRBV7-2	few	NA	TRBJ1-3	CASSLGPPNTIYF	TGTGCCAGCAGCTTAGGGCCCCCAAACACCATATATTTT
TRBV30	once	NA	TRBJ1-5	CAWSDRRTVQPQHF	TGTGCCTGGAGCGATCGGCGGACAGTTCAGCCCCAGCATTTT
TRBV5-4	NA	TRBD1	TRBJ1-1	CASSSPGTGDTEAFF	TGTGCCAGCAGCTCCCCCGGGACAGGGGACACTGAAGCTTTCTTT
TRBV6-5	NA	TRBD1	TRBJ1-1	CASSPLRTGSEAFF	TGTGCCAGCAGTCCCCTACGGACAGGGTCTGAAGCTTTCTTT
TRBV7-9	medium-sized	NA	TRBJ2-7	CASSSSGSGGQPHVYEQYF	TGTGCCAGCAGCTCTAGTGGGAGTGGGGGTCAACCCCACGTGTACGAGCAGTACTTC
TRBV3-1/TRBV3-2	NA	NA	TRBJ1-4	CASSQSTGTNEKLFF	TGTGCCAGCAGCCAAAGCACGGGAACTAATGAAAAACTGTTTTTT
TRBV10-3	NA	TRBD2	TRBJ2-1	CAISDGGLAGLNEQFF	TGTGCCATCAGTGATGGGGGACTAGCGGGCCTCAATGAGCAGTTCTTC
TRBV24-1	NA	TRBD2	TRBJ2-3	CATSSRGGFTDTQYF	TGTGCCACCAGTTCGAGGGGAGGGTTCACAGATACGCAGTATTTT
TRBV2	NA	NA	TRBJ1-1	CASSEALAGNTEAFF	TGTGCCAGCAGTGAAGCGCTTGCCGGAAACACTGAAGCTTTCTTT
TRBV6-5	NA	NA	TRBJ1-2	CASHNNYGYTF	TGTGCCAGCCATAATAACTATGGCTACACCTTC
TRBV10-1	NA	NA	TRBJ2-2	CASSRDGNTGELFF	TGCGCCAGCAGCCGGGACGGTAACACCGGGGAGCTGTTTTTT